This T cell receptor (beta chain) was sequenced during a study of cytomegalovirus exposure and HLA in healthy donors. About the research overall: Earlier findings included nearly 120 million unique TCR beta sequences obtained from about 179 million T cells. Study-wide points: Cytomegalovirus association was assigned to more than 150 TCR beta chains.

This clone has just one count. No antigen is known for it. PCR involved 60 Vbeta and 13 Jbeta primers. The method was immunoSEQ multiplex PCR; TCRdb's version includes in-frame clones alone and lacks a portion of them. The top ten hold roughly 4.2% of the sample, which has roughly 99,000 clones, around three quarters seen once. The CDR3 is 17 residues long. Germline values: CDR1 MNHEY, CDR2 SMNVEV (reference sequence). Unmatched junction bases numbered 11, after V lost 5 bases and J lost 0 bases. The chain recombines TRBV27 with TRBJ2-7, with 9 nucleotides matching TRBD1. The sequence came from a male donor in good health and CMV-seronegative. The sample taken for sequencing was PBMCs. The CDR3 region is CASSPLIPGQGSYEQYF. CDR3 sequence (DNA): TGTGCCAGCAGTCCTCTCATCCCGGGACAGGGCTCCTACGAGCAGTACTTC.